This TCR beta chain comes out of a study of regulatory T cells in long-lasting Graves disease. Study-level information: Newly diagnosed Graves' patients took antithyroid drugs under 3 months. Whole-study results and caveats: Patients with persistent disease showed a bias toward TRBV28, TRBJ1-2 and TRBJ2-5.

V lost 2 bases and J lost 9; bases outside the gene matches: 9. The CDR3 runs to 15 residues. Germline V gene lookup returns CDR1 SGDLS and CDR2 YYNGEE. Arm-PCR with iRepertoire HTBI primers amplified the CDR3 regions for these TCR beta libraries. TCRdb reprocessed the multiplex PCR reads with MiXCR, giving one entry per CDR3 protein. The sample yields 500,000 or so distinct CDR3 sequences, 15% to 20% seen once. The time point was: newly diagnosed GD, antithyroid drugs for less than 3 months. Researchers made the TCR library from RNA that was extracted from PBMCs. Note on this clonotype: Antigen: not known.

These data were also filed under a second study, of T cells in Graves' hyperthyroidism and ophthalmopathy.

The specimen was peripheral blood mononuclear cells (PBMCs), collected at new diagnosis, from a patient treated with antithyroid drugs. The source of this sequence is a middle-aged woman with Graves disease. The V call is TRBV9, the J call TRBJ2-1; 9 bases align to TRBD1. CDR3 sequence (DNA): TGTGCCAGCAGCGTTTCGGGACAGGGAAACAGTGAGCAGTTCTTC. This sequence encodes CASSVSGQGNSEQFF. Together with reference TRBV9 and TRBJ2-1, the CDR3 gives the full variable domain: DSGVTQTPKHLITATGQRVTLRCSPRSGDLSVYWYQQSLDQGLQFLIQYYNGEERAKGNILERFSAQQFPDLHSELNLSSLELGDSALYFCASSVSGQGNSEQFFGPGTRLTVL.